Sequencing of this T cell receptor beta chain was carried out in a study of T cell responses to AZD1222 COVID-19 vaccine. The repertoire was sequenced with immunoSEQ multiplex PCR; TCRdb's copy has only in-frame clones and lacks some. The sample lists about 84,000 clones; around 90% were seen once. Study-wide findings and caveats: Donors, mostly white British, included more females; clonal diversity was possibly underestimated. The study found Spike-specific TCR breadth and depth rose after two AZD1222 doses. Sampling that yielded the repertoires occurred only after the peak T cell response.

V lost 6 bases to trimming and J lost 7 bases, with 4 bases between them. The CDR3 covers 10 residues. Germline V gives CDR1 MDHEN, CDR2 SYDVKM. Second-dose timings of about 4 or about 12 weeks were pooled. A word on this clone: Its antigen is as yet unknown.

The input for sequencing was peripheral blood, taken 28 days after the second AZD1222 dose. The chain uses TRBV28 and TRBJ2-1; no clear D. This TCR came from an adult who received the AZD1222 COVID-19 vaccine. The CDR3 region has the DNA TGTGCCAGCAGAGCGAATGAGCAGTTCTTC. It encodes CASRANEQFF.